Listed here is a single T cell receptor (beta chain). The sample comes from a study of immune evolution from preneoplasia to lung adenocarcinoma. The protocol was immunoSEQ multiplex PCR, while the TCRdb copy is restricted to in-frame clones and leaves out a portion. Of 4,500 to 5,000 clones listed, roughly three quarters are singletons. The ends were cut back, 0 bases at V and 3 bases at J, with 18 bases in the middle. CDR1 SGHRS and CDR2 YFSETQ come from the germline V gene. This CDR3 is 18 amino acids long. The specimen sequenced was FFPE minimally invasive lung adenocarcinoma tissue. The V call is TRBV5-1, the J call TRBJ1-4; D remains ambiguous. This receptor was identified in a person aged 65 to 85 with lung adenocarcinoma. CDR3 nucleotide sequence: TGCGCCAGCAGCTTGGATCCCCCCGGGCGGGGAGCTAATGAAAAACTGTTTTTT. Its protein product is CASSLDPPGRGANEKLFF.